This T cell receptor beta chain was sequenced during a study of blood T cell repertoires in COVID-19. Study summary: The United States, Italy and Spain were the sources of the acute and convalescent COVID-19 samples. Sources were T cells, B-cell-depleted T cells, or PBMCs; the material itself was cDNA or gDNA.

Generated by immunoSEQ multiplex PCR, the TCRdb table keeps only in-frame clones and is missing some. The repertoire consists of fewer than 300,000 clones, with 85% to 90% occurring once and the leading ten covering about a sixth. Across over 20 US areas, participants ranged in age from roughly 18 to 95 years. Researchers sorted participants into cohorts using their self-reported clinical history. The origin of this receptor is a man between 18 and 29 years old who had recovered from COVID-19. Sequencing input: PBMCs or T cells enriched from blood (not recorded which).

In nucleotides, the CDR3 is TGTGCCAGCGGTGGGAGGTCCTACGAGCAGTACTTC. Translated: CASGGRSYEQYF. This sequence joins TRBV7-9 and TRBJ2-7; D possibly corresponds to TRBD2 (6 bases). CDR3 size: 12 residues. Germline loops: CDR1 SEHNR, CDR2 FQNEAQ (reference sequence). Trimming stripped 8 bases from V and 1 base from J, with 9 bases between.